This T cell receptor beta chain was sequenced during a study of blood T cell repertoires in COVID-19. Germline V gives CDR1 SGHAT, CDR2 FQNNGV. Trimming removed 1 base from V and 8 bases from J; junction bases left unmatched: 4. This CDR3 spans 13 amino acids. The data were produced by immunoSEQ multiplex PCR, yet TCRdb's version contains in-frame clones alone and is incomplete. The sample includes a few hundred thousand clones, about 87% seen only once; the top ten take 1% to 1.5%. The sequenced sample consisted of PBMCs or T cells enriched from blood (not recorded which). The receptor's source is a man aged 30 to 39 who had recovered from COVID-19. The rearrangement uses TRBV11-2 and TRBJ1-2, with 7 bases aligning to TRBD1. CDR3 region: CASSLGQGKGYTF. The CDR3 DNA is TGTGCCAGCAGCTTAGGACAGGGAAAGGGCTACACCTTC.